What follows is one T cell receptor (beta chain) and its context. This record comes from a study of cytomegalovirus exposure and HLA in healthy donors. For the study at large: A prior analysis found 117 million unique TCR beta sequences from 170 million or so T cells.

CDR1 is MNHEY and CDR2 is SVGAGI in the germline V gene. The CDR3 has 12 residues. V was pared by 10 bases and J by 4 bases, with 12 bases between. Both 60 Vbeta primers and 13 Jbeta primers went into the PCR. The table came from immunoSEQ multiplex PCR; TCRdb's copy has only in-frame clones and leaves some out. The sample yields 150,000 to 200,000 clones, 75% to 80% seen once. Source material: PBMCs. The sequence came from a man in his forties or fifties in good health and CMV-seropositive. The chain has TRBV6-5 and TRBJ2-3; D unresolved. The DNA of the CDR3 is TGTGCCACCGTAAGCGTTGCAGATACGCAGTATTTT. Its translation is CATVSVADTQYF.